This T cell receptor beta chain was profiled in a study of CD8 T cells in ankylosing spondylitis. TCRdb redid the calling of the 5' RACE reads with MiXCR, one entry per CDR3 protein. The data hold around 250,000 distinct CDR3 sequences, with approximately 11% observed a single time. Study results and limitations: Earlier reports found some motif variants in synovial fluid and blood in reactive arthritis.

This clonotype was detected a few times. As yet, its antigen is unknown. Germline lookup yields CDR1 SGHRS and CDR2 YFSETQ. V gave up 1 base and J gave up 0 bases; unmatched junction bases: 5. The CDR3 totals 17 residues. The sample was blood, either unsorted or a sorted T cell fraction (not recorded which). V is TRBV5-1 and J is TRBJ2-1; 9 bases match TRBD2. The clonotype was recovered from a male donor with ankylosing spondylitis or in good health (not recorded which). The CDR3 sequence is CASSLRLAGSSYNEQFF. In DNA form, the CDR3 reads TGCGCCAGCAGCTTGAGGCTAGCGGGAAGCTCCTACAATGAGCAGTTCTTC.